This T cell receptor (beta chain) was profiled in a study of cytomegalovirus exposure and HLA in healthy donors (TCRdb year 2017). With respect to the entire study: According to an earlier analysis of around 600 of the donors, about 179 million T cells yielded 117 million unique TCR beta sequences and about 300 Gb of sequence data. Approximately 300 gigabases of sequencing data and around 87 million unique TCR sequences were included in an early release covering roughly 600 HLA-typed donors. Among the roughly 430 genotyped donors, around 81% belonged to the genetic ancestry cluster associated with self-reported Caucasian donors. The study aimed to test whether cataloging public T cell receptors could reveal signatures of past pathogen exposure. The study profiled the T cell repertoires of 550 to 700 subjects by immunosequencing and related them to cytomegalovirus serostatus. In addition to the first cohort of roughly 700 subjects, a separate validation cohort of 120 different subjects was used. High-throughput TCR immunosequencing, statistical association of individual TCRs with disease status, and machine learning were combined to predict cytomegalovirus infection status. To study patterns of TCR occurrence, a later analysis re-analyzed previously published TCR beta repertoires from around 700 donors and added high-resolution HLA genotyping. The later analysis used no new phenotypic data to find candidate immune exposures, relying instead on TCR beta sequences and their occurrence across donors. To decide whether each TCR beta V gene segment behaved as functional or pseudogenic, an earlier analysis of some 580 of the donors relied on high-throughput TCR beta sequencing. Donor age, sex, ethnicity and CMV serostatus were compiled alongside the repertoire data. A later genetic analysis took genome-wide SNP genotypes for 398 of the 666 donors and used that subset as a discovery cohort. All discovery cohort repertoires had been generated using a single sequencing platform. HLA typing included class I and class II loci at four-digit resolution. Typing coverage varied by locus: 629-630 donors for A, B, C, DRB1 and DQB1; roughly 560 for DQA1; about 590 for DPA1; 450 to 480 for DPB1. Roughly 5 DR-DQ haplotypes were treated as single units for association and clustering because of strong linkage in the cohort. Among about 390 genotyped donors of the cohort, an average of about 240,000 unique TCR beta nucleotide sequences were sequenced per donor, roughly a sixth of them non-productive.

The protocol used for the library was the immunoSEQ multiplex PCR assay. For the multiplex PCR, a mixture combining 60 forward primers for TCR Vbeta segments and 13 reverse primers for TCR Jbeta segments was used. A multiplex PCR assay on genomic DNA amplified the CDR3 region of rearranged TCR beta genes. The Illumina HiSeq System was used to sequence the amplified TCR beta libraries as 87-base-pair reads. In the paper's pipeline: Across the roughly 700 repertoires, a later analysis counted some 81 million unique TCR beta chains, around 11 million of which were shared by at least two donors. To remove PCR and sequencing errors, raw reads were error-corrected and collapsed into unique sequences using a nearest-neighbor algorithm that merged closely related sequences. V, D and J gene segments were assigned by aligning CDR3 sequences to IMGT reference sequences. Each retained sequence needed at least a six-nucleotide match to both a V gene segment and a J gene segment. A rearrangement counted as productive if the CDR3 had no stop codons and remained in frame with V and J, and every other rearrangement counted as non-productive. CDR3 was defined according to IMGT convention as the region running from the second conserved V-encoded cysteine to the conserved J-encoded phenylalanine. The earlier analysis of 587 of the donors excluded sequences that lacked an unambiguous match to a single V gene segment. An earlier analysis of approximately 590 of the donors classified V segments as functional when productive rearrangements were above 56.7% and as segregating when the standard deviation between donors was above 5%. To diagnose cytomegalovirus status from the catalog of TCR beta chain sequences, a statistical classification framework was built. A later analysis assigned V and J genes by comparing TCR nucleotide sequences with IMGT/GENE-DB human TR gene sequences. A later analysis assigned CDR3 sequences and most-parsimonious VDJ recombination scenarios with the TCRdist pipeline. A later analysis defined each TCR beta chain by its CDR3 amino acid sequence plus V-gene family, and excluded reads lacking a unique V-gene family. As a way to deal with suspected cross-contamination and a sequencing artifact, a later analysis dropped 592 nucleotide sequences that were highly shared and had low generation probability. In a later analysis, a clonal expansion index for each public chain was calculated from normalized within-repertoire ranks of inferred template counts. In a later analysis, generation probabilities were computed with a VDJ recombination model fitted to out-of-frame rearrangements, and the resulting probabilities were checked against IGoR. A later analysis scored TCR-TCR, TCR-HLA and TCR-CMV co-occurrence with hypergeometric tests, applying a repertoire-size bias correction to TCR pairs. To estimate false discovery rates, a later analysis permuted the HLA or CMV assignments 20 times. In a later analysis, co-occurring TCRs were grouped using DBSCAN, and TCRdist sequence similarity was added for clustering within HLA-allele-positive subsets. Co-occurrence clustering excluded repertoires with fewer than 30,000 or more than 120,000 public chains, plus five with anomalous nucleotide sharing. Here the immuneACCESS table is served through TCRdb, limited to in-frame sequences with V and J called. Missing clones are a known gap in these copies; in checked studies unresolved V genes cover under half, and the rest lacks a known reason. The V and J calls and the clone size are those of that table, but D and trimming were determined from the DNA. The sample table contains 100,000 to 150,000 clones; only one count was recorded for around 80% of them. Around 4.1% of the sample comes from the top ten.

From the cysteine through the phenylalanine, the CDR3 covers 13 amino acids. This entry keeps only the CDR3 DNA: 39 bases, framed from base 1. V drops 4 bases and J drops 6 bases, leaving 10 bases in between. From the germline V gene (reference sequence), CDR1 is SGHKS and CDR2 is YYEKEE. This clone appeared a few times. Its antigen is not yet known. No base quality values were provided; no much bigger clone lies one nucleotide off. The cohort comprised around 690 healthy bone marrow donors. At the time of sampling, all cohort members were nominally healthy, though unrecorded immune exposures were likely present. The donor tested CMV seronegative and was one of the 352 seronegative cohort members. Each donor provided a peripheral blood sample, and peripheral blood mononuclear cells were used for TCR beta sequencing. Genomic DNA extraction from the blood cell samples was performed with the Qiagen DNeasy Blood Extraction Kit.

Overall study outcomes, separate from this receptor: According to a later analysis, TCR association rates differed among HLA loci, with DRB1 alleles showing the most associated TCRs and HLA-C alleles showing the fewest. Only TCR beta chains were sequenced in this cohort, and the absence of alpha or paired-chain data limited detectable features. A total of fewer than 200 TCR beta chains were listed by the study as associated with cytomegalovirus. It was suggested by the authors that the approach could potentially be generalized to other disease states and immunological phenotypes. A further reported finding was that TCR beta sequences accurately predicted the HLA-A and HLA-B alleles for most subjects in the first cohort. V-gene and J-gene trimming of TCR beta chains was associated with a missense DCLRE1C variant in a later genetic analysis, and the association was replicated in an independent cohort. Broadly in line with IMGT annotations, most TCR beta V segments showed up in productive rearrangements about 87% or about 30% of the time in an earlier analysis of roughly 590 of the donors. Because counts were too low, some 17 rarely observed V segments, including chromosome 9 orphons, were left out of the earlier analysis of a few hundred of the donors. Three of the identified cytomegalovirus-associated TCR beta chains were confirmed in vitro to be specific for cytomegalovirus antigens. While some public TCRs were present in many individuals, most TCR sequences turned up only very rarely across donors. Sequencing depth was assumed to be roughly uniform across donors in the presence/absence analyses, though that assumption may not hold. Because the 87-base-pair reads could not distinguish some IMGT-functional V segments, including TRBV6-2 and TRBV6-3, those segments were excluded. For the cohort, immune exposure information was limited to CMV serostatus. Strong co-occurrence of HLA alleles, especially DR and DQ, made assigning TCR associations to individual alleles difficult. In a later analysis, HLA-associated TCR beta chains showed more clonal expansion and lower generation probabilities than non-associated chains that were equally common. HLA typing was unavailable for some donors at each locus, so association tests used only the typed subset. In a later analysis, most CMV-associated TCR beta chains were found to appear HLA-restricted, with HLA associations seemingly driven largely by CMV exposure. The classifier was reported to diagnose cytomegalovirus status with high specificity and sensitivity in both the original cohort and the validation cohort. A cluster of highly shared sequence variants was judged likely to be a technical artifact of the sequencing pipeline. According to a later genetic analysis, donors in an Asian-associated ancestry cluster had fewer N-insertions in productive TCRs than the approximately 630-donor mean. A later analysis reported that several top co-occurrence clusters appeared linked to parvovirus B19, influenza, CMV and Epstein-Barr virus. In a later analysis, some 18,000 TCR beta sequences were associated with specific HLA alleles at a false discovery rate of 0.05. Correlated functional status among segregating V segments might be attributable to linkage disequilibrium, but an unknown experimental factor could not be ruled out.

The source of this sequence is a woman between 35 and 50 years old in good health and CMV-seronegative. The sequenced sample consisted of PBMCs. The chain joins TRBV5-5 to TRBJ1-4; the D region possibly corresponds to TRBD1 (5 bases align). The CDR3 region: CASSPGADEKLFF. The DNA sequence reads TGTGCCAGCAGCCCTGGGGCAGATGAAAAACTGTTTTTT. The full variable domain, with segments outside the CDR3 supplied by the reference TRBV5-5 and TRBJ1-4 proteins, appears as DAGVTQSPTHLIKTRGQQVTLRCSPISGHKSVSWYQQVLGQGPQFIFQYYEKEERGRGNFPDRFSARQFPNYSSELNVNALLLGDSALYLCASSPGADEKLFFGSGTQLSVL.